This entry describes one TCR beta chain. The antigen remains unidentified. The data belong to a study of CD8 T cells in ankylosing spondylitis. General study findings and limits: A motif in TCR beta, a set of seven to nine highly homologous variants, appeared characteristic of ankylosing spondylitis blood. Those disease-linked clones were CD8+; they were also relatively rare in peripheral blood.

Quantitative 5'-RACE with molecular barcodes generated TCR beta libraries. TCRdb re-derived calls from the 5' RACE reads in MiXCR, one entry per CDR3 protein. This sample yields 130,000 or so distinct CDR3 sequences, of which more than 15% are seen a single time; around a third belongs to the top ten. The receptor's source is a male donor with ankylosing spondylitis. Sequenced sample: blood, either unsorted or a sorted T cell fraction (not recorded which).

Here the CDR3 DNA reads TGTGCCAGCAGCCCTCAGAGTCCTATGAGCTCCTACGAGCAGTACTTC. This sequence encodes CASSPQSPMSSYEQYF. V is TRBV16 and J is TRBJ2-7; D not resolved. This CDR3 is 16 amino acids long. Trimming took 4 bases from V and 0 from J, leaving 16 bases between them. CDR1 and CDR2 (germline): KGHSY, FQNENV.